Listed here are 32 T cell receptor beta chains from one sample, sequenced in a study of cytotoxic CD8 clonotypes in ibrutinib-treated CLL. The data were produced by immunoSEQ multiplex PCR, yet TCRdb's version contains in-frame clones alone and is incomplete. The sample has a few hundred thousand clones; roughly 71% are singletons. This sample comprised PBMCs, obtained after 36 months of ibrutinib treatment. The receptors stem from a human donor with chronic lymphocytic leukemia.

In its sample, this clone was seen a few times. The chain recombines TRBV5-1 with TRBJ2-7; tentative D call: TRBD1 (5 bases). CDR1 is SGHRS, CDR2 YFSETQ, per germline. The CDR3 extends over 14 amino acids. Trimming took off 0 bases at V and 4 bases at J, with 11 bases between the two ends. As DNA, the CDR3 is TGCGCCAGCAGCTTGGGTAGGGGTCTGTACGAGCAGTACTTC. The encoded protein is CASSLGRGLYEQYF.

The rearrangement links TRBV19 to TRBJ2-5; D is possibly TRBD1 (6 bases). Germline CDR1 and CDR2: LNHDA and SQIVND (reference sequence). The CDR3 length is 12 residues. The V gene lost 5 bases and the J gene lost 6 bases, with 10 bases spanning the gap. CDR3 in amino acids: CASSFQGKTQYF. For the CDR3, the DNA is TGTGCCAGTAGTTTTCAGGGGAAGACCCAGTACTTC.

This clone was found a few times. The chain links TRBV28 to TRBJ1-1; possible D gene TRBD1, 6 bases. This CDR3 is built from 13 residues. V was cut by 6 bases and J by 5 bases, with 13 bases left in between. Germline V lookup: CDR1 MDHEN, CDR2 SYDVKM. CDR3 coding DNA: TGTGCCAGCAGCGAGGTAGGGGGGACTGAAGCTTTCTTT. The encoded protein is CASSEVGGTEAFF.

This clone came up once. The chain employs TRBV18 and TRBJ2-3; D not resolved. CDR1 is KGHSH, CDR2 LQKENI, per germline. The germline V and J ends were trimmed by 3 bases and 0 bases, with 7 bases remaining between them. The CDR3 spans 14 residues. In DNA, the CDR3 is TGTGCCAGCTCACCTACTTCTAGCACAGATACGCAGTATTTT. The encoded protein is CASSPTSSTDTQYF.

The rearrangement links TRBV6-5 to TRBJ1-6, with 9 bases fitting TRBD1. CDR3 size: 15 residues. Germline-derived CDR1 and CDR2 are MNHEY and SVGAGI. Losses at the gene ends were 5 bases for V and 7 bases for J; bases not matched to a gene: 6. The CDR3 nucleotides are TGTGCCAGCAGTGCTACAGGGGGCAGGAATTCACCCCTCCACTTT. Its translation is CASSATGGRNSPLHF.

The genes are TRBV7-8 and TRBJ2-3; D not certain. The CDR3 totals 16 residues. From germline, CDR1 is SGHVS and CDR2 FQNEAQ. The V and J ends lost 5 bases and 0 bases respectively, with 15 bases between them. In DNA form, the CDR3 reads TGTGCCAGCAGCCCTCCCGACTCGATTAGCACAGATACGCAGTATTTT. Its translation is CASSPPDSISTDTQYF.

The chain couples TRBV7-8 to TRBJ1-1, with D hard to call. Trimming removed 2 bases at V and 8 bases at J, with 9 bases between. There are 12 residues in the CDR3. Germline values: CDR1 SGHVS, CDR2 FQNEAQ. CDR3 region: CASSLLSREAFF. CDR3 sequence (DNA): TGTGCCAGCAGCTTATTATCCCGGGAAGCTTTCTTT.

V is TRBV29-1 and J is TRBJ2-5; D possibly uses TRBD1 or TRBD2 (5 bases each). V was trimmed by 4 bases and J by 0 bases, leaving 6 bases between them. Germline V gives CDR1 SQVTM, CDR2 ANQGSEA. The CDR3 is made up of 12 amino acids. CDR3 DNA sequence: TGCAGCGTTGTGGGGGACCAAGAGACCCAGTACTTC. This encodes CSVVGDQETQYF.

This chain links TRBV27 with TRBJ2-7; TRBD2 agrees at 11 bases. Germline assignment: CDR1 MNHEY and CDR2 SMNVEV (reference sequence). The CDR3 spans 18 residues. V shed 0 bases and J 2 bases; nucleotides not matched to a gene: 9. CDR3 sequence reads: CASSLSSRLAGPPYEQYF. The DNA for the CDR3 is TGTGCCAGCAGTTTATCATCTAGACTAGCGGGACCCCCCTACGAGCAGTACTTC.

The CDR3, as DNA: TGTGCCAGCAGCACCGACCTGGCGGGAGTGGGCAATGAGCAGTTCTTC. It codes for CASSTDLAGVGNEQFF. The gene calls are TRBV7-2 and TRBJ2-1; 7 bases match TRBD2. CDR3 size: 16 residues. Germline CDR1 reads SGHTA; CDR2 reads FQGNSA. V was clipped by 5 bases and J by 6 bases; unmatched bases: 13.

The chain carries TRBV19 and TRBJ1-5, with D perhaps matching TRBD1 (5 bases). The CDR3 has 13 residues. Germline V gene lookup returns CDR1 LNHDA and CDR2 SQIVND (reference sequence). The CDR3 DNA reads TGTGCGACGAATGGGGGATCTCATCAGCCCCAGCATTTT. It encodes CATNGGSHQPQHF.

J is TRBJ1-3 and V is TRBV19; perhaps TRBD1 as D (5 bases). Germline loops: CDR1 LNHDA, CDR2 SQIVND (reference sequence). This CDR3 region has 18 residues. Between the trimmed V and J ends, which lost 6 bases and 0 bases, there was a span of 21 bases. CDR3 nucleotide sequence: TGTGCCAGTAGCCCAGAGGGAGAGGGGAAAACCTCTGGAAACACCATATATTTT. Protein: CASSPEGEGKTSGNTIYF.

DNA for the CDR3: TGCAGCGTTGAGGAGGAGACCCAGTACTTC. Protein product: CSVEEETQYF. The V call is TRBV29-1, the J call TRBJ2-5; no firm D call. V gave up 3 bases and J gave up 5 bases, with 4 bases separating them. Per germline, CDR1 SQVTM and CDR2 ANQGSEA. The length of the CDR3 is 10 residues.

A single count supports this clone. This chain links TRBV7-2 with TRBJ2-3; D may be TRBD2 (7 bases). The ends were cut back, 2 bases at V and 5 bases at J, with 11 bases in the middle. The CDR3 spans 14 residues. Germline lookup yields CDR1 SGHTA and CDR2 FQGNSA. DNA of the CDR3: TGTGCCAGCAGCTTAAGGGGGGGCGGAGATACGCAGTATTTT. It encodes CASSLRGGGDTQYF.

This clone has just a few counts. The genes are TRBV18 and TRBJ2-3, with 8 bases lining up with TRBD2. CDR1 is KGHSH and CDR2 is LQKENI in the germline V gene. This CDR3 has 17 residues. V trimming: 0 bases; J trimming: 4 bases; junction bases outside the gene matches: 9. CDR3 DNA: TGTGCCAGCTCACCACCGTCGGGAGGGCAGTTCGCAGATACGCAGTATTTT. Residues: CASSPPSGGQFADTQYF. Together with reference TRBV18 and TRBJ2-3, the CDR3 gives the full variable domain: NAGVMQNPRHLVRRRGQEARLRCSPMKGHSHVYWYRQLPEEGLKFMVYLQKENIIDESGMPKERFSAEFPKEGPSILRIQQVVRGDSAAYFCASSPPSGGQFADTQYFGPGTRLTVL.

The DNA for the CDR3 is TGCGCCAGCAGCCAAGGACAGTTAAATCAGCCCCAGCATTTT. Translation gives CASSQGQLNQPQHF. V is TRBV4-1 and J is TRBJ1-5; a possible D gene is TRBD1 (5 bases). This CDR3 has 14 amino acids. Germline CDR1 and CDR2: MGHRA and YSYEKL. Trimming stripped 1 base from V and 4 bases from J, with 8 bases between.

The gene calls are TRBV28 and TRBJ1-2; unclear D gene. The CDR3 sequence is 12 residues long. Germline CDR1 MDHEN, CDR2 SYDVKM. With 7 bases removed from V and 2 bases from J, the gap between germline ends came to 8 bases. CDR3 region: CASTGVNYGYTF. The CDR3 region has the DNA TGTGCCAGCACTGGGGTGAACTATGGCTACACCTTC.

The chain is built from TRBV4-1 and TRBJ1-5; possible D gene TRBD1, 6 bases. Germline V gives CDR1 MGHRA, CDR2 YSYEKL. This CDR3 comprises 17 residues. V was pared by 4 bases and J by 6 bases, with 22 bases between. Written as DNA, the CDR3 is TGCGCCAGCAGCCTCCGGGGGGGGGCCACTAGGGTTCAGCCCCAGCATTTT. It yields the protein CASSLRGGATRVQPQHF.

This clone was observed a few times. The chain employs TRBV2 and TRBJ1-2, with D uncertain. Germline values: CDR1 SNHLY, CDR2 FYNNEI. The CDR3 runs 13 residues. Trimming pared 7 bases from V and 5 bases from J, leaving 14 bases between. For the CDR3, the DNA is TGTGCCAGCACCCCCCGGATCGTGTATGGCTACACCTTC. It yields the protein CASTPRIVYGYTF.

CDR3 DNA sequence: TGCGCCAGCAGCTTGGTAGTCCAGGGCAACACCGGGGAGCTGTTTTTT. This gives the protein CASSLVVQGNTGELFF. The chain uses TRBV5-1 and TRBJ2-2; D may be TRBD1 (5 bases). This CDR3 has 16 amino acids. V was trimmed by 0 bases and J by 2 bases, leaving 11 bases between them. CDR1 SGHRS and CDR2 YFSETQ come from the germline V gene. Together with reference TRBV5-1 and TRBJ2-2, the CDR3 gives the full variable domain: KAGVTQTPRYLIKTRGQQVTLSCSPISGHRSVSWYQQTPGQGLQFLFEYFSETQRNKGNFPGRFSGRQFSNSRSEMNVSTLELGDSALYLCASSLVVQGNTGELFFGEGSRLTVL.

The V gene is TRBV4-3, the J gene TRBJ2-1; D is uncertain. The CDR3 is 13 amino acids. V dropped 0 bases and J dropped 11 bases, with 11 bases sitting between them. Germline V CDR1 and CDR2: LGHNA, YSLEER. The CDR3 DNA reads TGCGCCAGCAGCCAAGAAGGGTGGGCTAAGCAGTTCTTC. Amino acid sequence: CASSQEGWAKQFF.

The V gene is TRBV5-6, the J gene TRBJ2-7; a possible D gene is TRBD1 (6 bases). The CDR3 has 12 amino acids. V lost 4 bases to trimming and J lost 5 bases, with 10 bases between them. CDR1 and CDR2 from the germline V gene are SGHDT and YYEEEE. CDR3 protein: CASSDSGDEQYF. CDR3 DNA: TGTGCCAGCAGCGATTCAGGGGACGAGCAGTACTTC. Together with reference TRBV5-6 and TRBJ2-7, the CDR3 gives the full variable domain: DAGVTQSPTHLIKTRGQQVTLRCSPKSGHDTVSWYQQALGQGPQFIFQYYEEEERQRGNFPDRFSGHQFPNYSSELNVNALLLGDSALYLCASSDSGDEQYFGPGTRLTVT.

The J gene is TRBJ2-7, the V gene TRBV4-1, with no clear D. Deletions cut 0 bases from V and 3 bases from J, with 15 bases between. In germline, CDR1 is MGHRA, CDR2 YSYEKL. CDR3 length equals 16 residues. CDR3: CASSQDQQITIYEQYF. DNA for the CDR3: TGCGCCAGCAGCCAAGATCAACAGATCACAATCTACGAGCAGTACTTC.

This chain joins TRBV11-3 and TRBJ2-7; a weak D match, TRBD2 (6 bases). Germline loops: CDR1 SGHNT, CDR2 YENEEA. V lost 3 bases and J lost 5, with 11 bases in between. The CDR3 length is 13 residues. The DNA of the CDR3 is TGTGCCAGCAGCTTCTATCCGGGAGACGAGCAGTACTTC. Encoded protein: CASSFYPGDEQYF. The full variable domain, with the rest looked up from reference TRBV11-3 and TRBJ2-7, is EAGVVQSPRYKIIEKKQPVAFWCNPISGHNTLYWYLQNLGQGPELLIRYENEEAVDDSQLPKDRFSAERLKGVDSTLKIQPAELGDSAVYLCASSFYPGDEQYFGPGTRLTVT.

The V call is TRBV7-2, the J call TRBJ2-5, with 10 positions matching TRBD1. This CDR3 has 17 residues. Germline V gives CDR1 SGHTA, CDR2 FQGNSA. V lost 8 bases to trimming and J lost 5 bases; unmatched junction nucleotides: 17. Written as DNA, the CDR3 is TGTGCCAGCCGGGACAGGGGTCTAAAGCATGGTGCGGAGACCCAGTACTTC. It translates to CASRDRGLKHGAETQYF.

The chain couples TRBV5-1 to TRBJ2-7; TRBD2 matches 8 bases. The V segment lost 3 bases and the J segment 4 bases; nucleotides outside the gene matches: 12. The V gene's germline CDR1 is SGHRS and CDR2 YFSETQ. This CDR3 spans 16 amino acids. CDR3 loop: CASSYQPTSGSYEQYF. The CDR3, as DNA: TGCGCCAGCAGCTACCAGCCCACTAGCGGATCGTACGAGCAGTACTTC.

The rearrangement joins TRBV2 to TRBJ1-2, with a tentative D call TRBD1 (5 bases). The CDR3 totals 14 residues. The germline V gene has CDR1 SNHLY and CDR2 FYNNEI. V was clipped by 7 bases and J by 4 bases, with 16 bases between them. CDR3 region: CASMGPQLGYGYTF. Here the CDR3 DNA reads TGTGCCAGCATGGGACCTCAGTTGGGCTATGGCTACACCTTC.

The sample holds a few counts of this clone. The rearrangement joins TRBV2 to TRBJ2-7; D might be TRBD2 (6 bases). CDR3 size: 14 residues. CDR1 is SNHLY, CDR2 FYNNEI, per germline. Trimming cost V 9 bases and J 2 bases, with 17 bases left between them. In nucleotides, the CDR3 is TGTGCCAGAAGACTAGGTAGACATCCCTACGAGCAGTACTTC. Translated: CARRLGRHPYEQYF.

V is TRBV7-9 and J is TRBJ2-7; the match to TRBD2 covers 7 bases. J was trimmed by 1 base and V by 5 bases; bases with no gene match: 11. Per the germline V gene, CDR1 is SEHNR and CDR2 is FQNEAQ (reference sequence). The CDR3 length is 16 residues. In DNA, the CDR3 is TGTGCCAGCAGCCCCAGGAGCGGGATAGGGTCCTACGAGCAGTACTTC. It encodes CASSPRSGIGSYEQYF.

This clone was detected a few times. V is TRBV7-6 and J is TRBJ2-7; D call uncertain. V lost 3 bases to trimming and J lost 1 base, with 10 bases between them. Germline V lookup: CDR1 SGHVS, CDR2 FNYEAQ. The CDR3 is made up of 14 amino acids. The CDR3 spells CASSFGPLSYEQYF. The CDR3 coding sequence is TGTGCCAGCAGCTTTGGACCGCTGTCCTACGAGCAGTACTTC.

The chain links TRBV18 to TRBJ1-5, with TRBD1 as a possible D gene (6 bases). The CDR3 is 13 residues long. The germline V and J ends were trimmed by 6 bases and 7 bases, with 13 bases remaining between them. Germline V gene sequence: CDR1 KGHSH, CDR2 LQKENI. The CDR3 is CASSAGGWQPQHF. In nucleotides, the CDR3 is TGTGCCAGCTCGGCGGGGGGCTGGCAGCCCCAGCATTTT.

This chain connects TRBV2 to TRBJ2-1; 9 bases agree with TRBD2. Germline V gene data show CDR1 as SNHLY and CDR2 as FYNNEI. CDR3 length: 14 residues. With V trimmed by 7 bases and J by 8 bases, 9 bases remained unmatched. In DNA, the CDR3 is TGTGCCAGCAAATCGGGACTAGCTGTCGATGAGCAGTTCTTC. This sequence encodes CASKSGLAVDEQFF.